A single TCR beta chain is shown here with its context. Clinical histories supplied by participants themselves formed the basis of cohort assignment. Two negative PCRs, clearance, or symptom resolution were required of recovered Cohort 3 donors. The data were obtained in a study of blood T cell repertoires in COVID-19. Across the study: The samples span acute and convalescent COVID-19 from the United States, Italy and Spain.

The CDR3 totals 15 residues. J gave up 0 bases and V 10 bases, and 11 bases lay outside the gene matches. Germline lookup yields CDR1 MGHDK and CDR2 SYGVNS. In the original processing: By means of reference gene primer amplification, nucleated cell counts were estimated. Profiled with immunoSEQ multiplex PCR; TCRdb holds only in-frame clones, not every one. The V and J calls and clone size come from that table; D and trimming were worked out from the DNA. The sample holds under 350,000 clones, 89% seen once. The receptor's source is a woman in her thirties or forties who had recovered from COVID-19. The V call is TRBV25-1, the J call TRBJ1-1; TRBD1 matches 7 bases. Sequenced input: PBMCs or T cells enriched from blood (not recorded which). The chain's CDR3 is CATQGEFFMNTEAFF. DNA for the CDR3: TGTGCCACCCAGGGGGAATTCTTTATGAACACTGAAGCTTTCTTT. Combining the CDR3 with reference TRBV25-1 and TRBJ1-1 gives the whole variable domain EADIYQTPRYLVIGTGKKITLECSQTMGHDKMYWYQQDPGMELHLIHYSYGVNSTEKGDLSSESTVSRIRTEHFPLTLESARPSHTSQYLCATQGEFFMNTEAFFGQGTRLTVV.